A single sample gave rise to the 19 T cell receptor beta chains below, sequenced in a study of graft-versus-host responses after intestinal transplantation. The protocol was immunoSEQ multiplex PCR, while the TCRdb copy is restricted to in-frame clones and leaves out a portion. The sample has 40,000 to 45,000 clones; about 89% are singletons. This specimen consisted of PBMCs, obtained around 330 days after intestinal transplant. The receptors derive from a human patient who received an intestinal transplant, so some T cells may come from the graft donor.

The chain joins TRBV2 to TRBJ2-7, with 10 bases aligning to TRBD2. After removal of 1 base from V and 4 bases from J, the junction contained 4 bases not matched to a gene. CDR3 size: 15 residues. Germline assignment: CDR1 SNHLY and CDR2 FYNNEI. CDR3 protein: CASSEERGGGYEQYF. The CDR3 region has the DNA TGTGCCAGCAGTGAAGAGCGGGGGGGCGGTTACGAGCAGTACTTC.

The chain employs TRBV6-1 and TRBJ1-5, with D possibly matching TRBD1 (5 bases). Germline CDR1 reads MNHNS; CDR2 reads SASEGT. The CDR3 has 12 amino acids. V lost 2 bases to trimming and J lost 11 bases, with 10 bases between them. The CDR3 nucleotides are TGTGCCAGCAGTGAACCCAGGGCATCCCAGCATTTT. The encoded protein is CASSEPRASQHF.

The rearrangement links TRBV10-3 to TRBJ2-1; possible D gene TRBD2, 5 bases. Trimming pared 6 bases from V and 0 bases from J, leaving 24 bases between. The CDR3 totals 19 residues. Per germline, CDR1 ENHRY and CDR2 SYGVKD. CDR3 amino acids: CAISHPIARLTFSYNEQFF. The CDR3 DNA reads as TGTGCCATCAGCCACCCTATAGCGCGGCTAACCTTCTCCTACAATGAGCAGTTCTTC.

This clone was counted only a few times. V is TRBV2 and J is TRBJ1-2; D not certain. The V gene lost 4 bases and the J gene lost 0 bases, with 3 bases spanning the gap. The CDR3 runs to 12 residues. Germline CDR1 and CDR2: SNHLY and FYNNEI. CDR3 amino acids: CASSGANYGYTF. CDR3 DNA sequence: TGTGCCAGCAGTGGGGCTAACTATGGCTACACCTTC.

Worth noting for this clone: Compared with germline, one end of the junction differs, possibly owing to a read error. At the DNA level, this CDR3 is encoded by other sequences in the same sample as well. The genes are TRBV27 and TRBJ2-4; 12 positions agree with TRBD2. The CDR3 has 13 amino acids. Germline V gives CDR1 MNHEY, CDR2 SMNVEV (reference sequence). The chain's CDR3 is CASTRLAGDIQYF. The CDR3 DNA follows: TGCGCCAGCACCAGACTAGCGGGAGACATTCAGTACTTC.

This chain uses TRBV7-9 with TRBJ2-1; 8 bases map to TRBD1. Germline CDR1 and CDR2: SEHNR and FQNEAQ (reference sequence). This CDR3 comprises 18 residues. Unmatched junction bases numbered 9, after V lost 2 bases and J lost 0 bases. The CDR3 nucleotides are TGTGCCAGCAGCTTATGGGTCAGTACAGGGGGCTCCTACAATGAGCAGTTCTTC. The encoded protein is CASSLWVSTGGSYNEQFF. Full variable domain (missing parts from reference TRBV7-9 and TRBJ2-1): DTGVSQNPRHKITKRGQNVTFRCDPISEHNRLYWYRQTLGQGPEFLTYFQNEAQLEKSRLLSDRFSAERPKGSFSTLEIQRTEQGDSAMYLCASSLWVSTGGSYNEQFFGPGTRLTVL.

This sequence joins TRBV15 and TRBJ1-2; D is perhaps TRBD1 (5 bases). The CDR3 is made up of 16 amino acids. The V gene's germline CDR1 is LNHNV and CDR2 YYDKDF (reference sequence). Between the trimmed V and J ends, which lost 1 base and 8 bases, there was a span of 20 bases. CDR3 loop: CATSRVLGVPLRGYTF. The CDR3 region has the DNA TGTGCCACCAGCAGAGTCTTGGGGGTGCCCTTACGCGGCTACACCTTC. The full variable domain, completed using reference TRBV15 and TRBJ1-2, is DAMVIQNPRYQVTQFGKPVTLSCSQTLNHNVMYWYQQKSSQAPKLLFHYYDKDFNNEADTPDNFQSRRPNTSFCFLDIRSPGLGDTAMYLCATSRVLGVPLRGYTFGSGTRLTVV.

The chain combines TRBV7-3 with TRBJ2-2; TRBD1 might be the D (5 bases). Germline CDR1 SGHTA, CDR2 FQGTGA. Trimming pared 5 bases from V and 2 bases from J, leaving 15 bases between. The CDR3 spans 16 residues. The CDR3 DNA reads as TGTGCCAGCAGCAGGGGTCCGGTCCAAAACACCGGGGAGCTGTTTTTT. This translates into CASSRGPVQNTGELFF.

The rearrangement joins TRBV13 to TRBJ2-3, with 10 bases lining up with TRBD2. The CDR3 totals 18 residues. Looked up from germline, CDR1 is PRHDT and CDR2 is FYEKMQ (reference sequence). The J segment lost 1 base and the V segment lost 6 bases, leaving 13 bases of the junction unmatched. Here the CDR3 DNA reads TGTGCCAGCAGTCTCGACCCTAGCGGGGGAGGTGGCACAGATACGCAGTATTTT. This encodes CASSLDPSGGGGTDTQYF.

The CDR3 reads CASRGQSTGELFF. The DNA of the CDR3 is TGTGCCAGCAGGGGACAGAGCACCGGGGAGCTGTTTTTT. The J gene is TRBJ2-2, the V gene TRBV2, with 7 bases identical to TRBD1. V lost 6 bases to trimming and J lost 4 bases; unmatched junction nucleotides: 2. The germline CDR1 and CDR2 sequences are SNHLY and FYNNEI. CDR3 length: 13 residues.

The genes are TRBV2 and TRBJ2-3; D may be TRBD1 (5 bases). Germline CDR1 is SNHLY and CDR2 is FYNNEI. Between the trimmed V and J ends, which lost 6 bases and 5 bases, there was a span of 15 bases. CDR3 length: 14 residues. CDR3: CASRQGLSGDTQYF. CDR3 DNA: TGTGCCAGCAGGCAGGGCCTCTCAGGAGATACGCAGTATTTT.

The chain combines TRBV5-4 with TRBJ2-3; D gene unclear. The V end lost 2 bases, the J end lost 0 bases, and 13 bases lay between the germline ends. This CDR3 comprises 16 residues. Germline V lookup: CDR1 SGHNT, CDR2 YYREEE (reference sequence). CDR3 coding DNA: TGTGCCAGCAGCTTAGGCGGATATGTCAGCACAGATACGCAGTATTTT. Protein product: CASSLGGYVSTDTQYF.

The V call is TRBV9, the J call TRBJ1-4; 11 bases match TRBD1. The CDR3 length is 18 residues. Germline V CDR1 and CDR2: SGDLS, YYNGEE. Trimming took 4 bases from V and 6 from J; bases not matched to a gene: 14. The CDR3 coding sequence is TGTGCCAGCAGCTTCCGACCCGCCCCGGGACAGGGGGATGAAAAACTGTTTTTT. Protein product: CASSFRPAPGQGDEKLFF.

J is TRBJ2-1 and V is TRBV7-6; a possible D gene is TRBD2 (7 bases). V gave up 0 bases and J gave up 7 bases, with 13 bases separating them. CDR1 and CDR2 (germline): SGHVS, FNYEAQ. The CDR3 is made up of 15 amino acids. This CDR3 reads CASSLAGGAANEQFF. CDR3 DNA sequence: TGTGCCAGCAGCTTAGCGGGGGGGGCCGCGAATGAGCAGTTCTTC.

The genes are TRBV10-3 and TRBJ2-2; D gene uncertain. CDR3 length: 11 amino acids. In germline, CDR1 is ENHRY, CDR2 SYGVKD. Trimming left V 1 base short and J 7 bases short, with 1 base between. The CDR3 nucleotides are TGTGCCATCAGTGAGTACGGGGAGCTGTTTTTT. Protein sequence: CAISEYGELFF.

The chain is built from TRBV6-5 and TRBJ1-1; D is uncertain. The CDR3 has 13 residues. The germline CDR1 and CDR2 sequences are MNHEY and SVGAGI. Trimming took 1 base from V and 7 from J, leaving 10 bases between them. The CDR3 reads CASSYFGPNEAFF. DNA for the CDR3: TGTGCCAGCAGTTACTTCGGGCCTAATGAAGCTTTCTTT.

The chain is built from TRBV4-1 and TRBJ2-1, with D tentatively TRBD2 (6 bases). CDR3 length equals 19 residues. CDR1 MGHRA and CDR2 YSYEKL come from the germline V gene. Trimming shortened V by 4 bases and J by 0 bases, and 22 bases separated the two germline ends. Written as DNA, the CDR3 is TGCGCCAGCAGCCCCCGGGACTCAACCACTGCCGGCTCCTACAATGAGCAGTTCTTC. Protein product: CASSPRDSTTAGSYNEQFF.

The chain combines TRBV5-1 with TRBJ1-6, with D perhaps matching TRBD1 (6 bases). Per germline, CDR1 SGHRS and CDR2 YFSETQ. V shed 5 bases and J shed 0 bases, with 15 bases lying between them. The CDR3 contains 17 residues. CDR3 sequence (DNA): TGCGCCAGCAGGGATTACAGGGCGAGCTCCTATAATTCACCCCTCCACTTT. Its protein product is CASRDYRASSYNSPLHF.

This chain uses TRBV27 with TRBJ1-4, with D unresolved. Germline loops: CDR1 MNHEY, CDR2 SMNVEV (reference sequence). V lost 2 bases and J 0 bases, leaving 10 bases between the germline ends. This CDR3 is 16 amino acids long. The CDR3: CASSLKRPTTNEKLFF. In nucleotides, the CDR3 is TGTGCCAGCAGTTTAAAAAGGCCGACAACTAATGAAAAACTGTTTTTT.